The 5 T cell receptor beta chains given below trace back to one sample, sequenced in a study of blood T cell repertoires in COVID-19. The assay was immunoSEQ multiplex PCR, and TCRdb's table has in-frame clones only and misses some. The table lists around 52,000 clones, about 92% of them singletons. Sample: peripheral blood. Source of these receptors: a woman older than 75 with acute or convalescent COVID-19.

This clone was counted a few times. The chain is built from TRBV5-1 and TRBJ1-2, with D possibly being TRBD1 (6 bases). The CDR3 loop spans 14 amino acids. The ends were cut back, 0 bases at V and 5 bases at J, with 11 bases in the middle. Germline-derived CDR1 and CDR2 are SGHRS and YFSETQ. DNA for the CDR3: TGCGCCAGCAGCTTGGAAGGGGGACCTTATGGCTACACCTTC. Its translation: CASSLEGGPYGYTF.

V and J are TRBV6-5 and TRBJ1-5; unclear D gene. The CDR3 runs to 14 residues. Trimming took 7 bases from V and 5 from J, leaving 15 bases between them. From germline, CDR1 is MNHEY and CDR2 SVGAGI. Here the CDR3 reads CASKGGGWDQPQHF. DNA of the CDR3: TGTGCCAGCAAGGGAGGCGGATGGGATCAGCCCCAGCATTTT.

The chain joins TRBV19 to TRBJ1-2; 7 bases fit TRBD1. The V and J ends lost 6 bases and 2 bases, in that order; junction bases with no gene match: 6. CDR3 length equals 14 residues. The germline V gene has CDR1 LNHDA and CDR2 SQIVND (reference sequence). As DNA, the CDR3 is TGTGCCAGTAGCGCGGAAGGGGGCAACTATGGCTACACCTTC. It codes for CASSAEGGNYGYTF.

The gene calls are TRBV3-1 (or the pseudogene TRBV3-2) and TRBJ1-3; D uncertain. Trimming removed 1 base at V and 1 base at J, with 11 bases between. CDR3 length equals 16 residues. Germline V CDR1 and CDR2: LGHDT, YNNKEL (reference sequence). CDR3 DNA: TGTGCCAGCAGCCAAGGCTCGGGTGGGTCTGGAAACACCATATATTTT. Translating it yields CASSQGSGGSGNTIYF.

This chain links TRBV7-8 with TRBJ2-3, with a tentative D call TRBD1 (6 bases). Trimming pared 6 bases from V and 3 bases from J, leaving 13 bases between. The CDR3 has 14 amino acids. Germline assignment: CDR1 SGHVS and CDR2 FQNEAQ. The CDR3 DNA follows: TGTGCCAGCAGTTCGTACAGGGTAACAGATACGCAGTATTTT. Translation gives CASSSYRVTDTQYF.